This TCR beta chain was documented in a study of T-cell memory formation after mild COVID-19. Regarding the study as a whole: Contracting CD4+ clones were located mainly in CM and EM, and CD8+ clones in EMRA.

J lost 4 bases, V lost 4 bases, and 2 bases had no gene match. The CDR3 loop spans 15 amino acids. CDR1 is ENHRY, CDR2 SYGVKD, per germline. Regarding this clonotype: Its specificity is not known.

In TCRdb, the 5' RACE reads were re-called with MiXCR into one record per CDR3 protein. The table has 250,000 to 400,000 distinct CDR3 sequences, around 15% seen once. The sequence derives from a man between 18 and 35 years old who had mild COVID-19 (a few samples of this study predate the infection). Cell type and time point are not known. The sequencing input was PBMCs or a T cell subset sorted from them (not recorded which). The rearrangement uses TRBV10-3 and TRBJ2-2; 11 bases map to TRBD2. The CDR3 DNA is TGTGCCATCAGTGGGGGGACTAGCGGCACCGGGGAGCTGTTTTTT. This gives the protein CAISGGTSGTGELFF.